Below, one TCR beta chain is given with its context. Profiling relied on immunoSEQ multiplex PCR, and the TCRdb table lists in-frame clones only, not all of them. The data show 20,000 to 30,000 clones, with over 55% seen just once and roughly 2.8% held by the top ten. This record belongs to a study of T cell clones after liver transplantation. Study details: TCRbeta sequencing after a pre-transplant mixed lymphocyte reaction identified graft-donor-reactive clones, later tracked in post-transplant blood.

V was pared by 0 bases and J by 5 bases, with 17 bases between. The CDR3 sequence is 18 residues long. Germline lookup yields CDR1 SGHTA and CDR2 FQGNSA. This chain uses TRBV7-2 with TRBJ1-6; TRBD1 is a possible D gene (5 bases). The sample consisted of CD4+ T cells from blood, taken before liver transplant. The source is a human donor who received a liver transplant. The CDR3 protein is CASSLATAGLGDNSPLHF. CDR3 nucleotide sequence: TGTGCCAGCAGCTTAGCCACCGCGGGGTTAGGGGATAATTCACCCCTCCACTTT.